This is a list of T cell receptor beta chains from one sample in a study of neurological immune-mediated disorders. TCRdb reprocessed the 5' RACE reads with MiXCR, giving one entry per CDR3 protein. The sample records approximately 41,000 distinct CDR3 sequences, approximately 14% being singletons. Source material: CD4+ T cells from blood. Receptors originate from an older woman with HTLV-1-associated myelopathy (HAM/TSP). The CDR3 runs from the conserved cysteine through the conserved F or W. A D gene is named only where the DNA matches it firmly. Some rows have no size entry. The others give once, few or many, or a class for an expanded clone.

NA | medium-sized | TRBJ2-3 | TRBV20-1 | TGCAGTGCTCCCGGACGGCCCTGGGGCACAGATACGCAGTATTTT | CSAPGRPWGTDTQYF
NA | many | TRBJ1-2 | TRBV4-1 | TGCGCCAGCAGCCAGAACCGGGACGCCAACTATGGCTACACCTTC | CASSQNRDANYGYTF
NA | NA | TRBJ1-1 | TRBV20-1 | TGCAATGCTAGGGACCCCGGAGAGAACACTGAAGCTTTCTTT | CNARDPGENTEAFF
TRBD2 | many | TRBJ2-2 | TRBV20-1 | TGCAGTGCTAGAGTTAGTGGGAGAGTGGCGGGGGGCCACACCGGGGAGCTGTTTTTT | CSARVSGRVAGGHTGELFF
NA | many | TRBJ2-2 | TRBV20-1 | TGCAGTGCCCGTAGAACAGGGAACGGGGAGCTGTTTTTT | CSARRTGNGELFF
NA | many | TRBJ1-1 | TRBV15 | TGTGCCACCAGCAGAGCTACGGGACACCAGAACACTGAAGCTTTCTTT | CATSRATGHQNTEAFF
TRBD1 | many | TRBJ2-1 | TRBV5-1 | TGCGCCAGCAGCTCGCCGGGACAGGGTTGGAATGAGCAGTTCTTC | CASSSPGQGWNEQFF
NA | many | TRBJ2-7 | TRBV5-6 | TGTGCCAGCAGCTACCCCCATGTTGGCAGGAACGAGCAGTACTTC | CASSYPHVGRNEQYF
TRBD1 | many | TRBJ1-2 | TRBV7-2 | TGTGCCAGCAGCCCGGGGACAGATTTCTATGGCTACACCTTC | CASSPGTDFYGYTF
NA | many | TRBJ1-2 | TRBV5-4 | TGTGCCAGCAGCTTGTCCGGGCCGTATGGCTACACCTTC | CASSLSGPYGYTF
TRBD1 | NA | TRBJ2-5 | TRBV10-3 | TGTGCCATCAGTGTAATACAGGGGGCCGGGGAGACCCAGTACTTC | CAISVIQGAGETQYF
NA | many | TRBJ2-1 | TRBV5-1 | TGCGCCAGCAGCCTTCGGGGCGGGGACAATGAGCAGTTCTTC | CASSLRGGDNEQFF
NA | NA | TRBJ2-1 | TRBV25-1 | TGTGCCAGCAGCCCACTAGAGGTATTTGAGAATGAGCAGTTCTTC | CASSPLEVFENEQFF
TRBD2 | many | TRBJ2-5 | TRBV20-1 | TGCAGTGCTAGAGACACTAGCGGGGCCGCCTTAGAGACCCAGTACTTC | CSARDTSGAALETQYF
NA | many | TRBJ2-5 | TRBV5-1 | TGCGCCAGCAGCTTGGCCATGGGCGGGCAAGAGACCCAGTACTTC | CASSLAMGGQETQYF
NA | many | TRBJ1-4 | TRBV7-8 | TGTGCCAGCAGCGCCCCCCGGGTGGTCGGGGGAAAACTGTTTTTT | CASSAPRVVGGKLFF
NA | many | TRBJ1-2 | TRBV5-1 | TGCGCCAGCAGCTTGGATTTCCCAGGGATAGACTATGGCTACACCTTC | CASSLDFPGIDYGYTF
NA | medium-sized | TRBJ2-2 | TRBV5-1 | TGCGCCAGCAGCTTGGCGGCGGGCACCGGGGAGCTGTTTTTT | CASSLAAGTGELFF
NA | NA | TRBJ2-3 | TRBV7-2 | TGTGCCAGCAGCTTAACACAAGCGGATACGCAGTATTTT | CASSLTQADTQYF
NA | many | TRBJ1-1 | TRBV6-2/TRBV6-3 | TGTGCCAGCAGTCCGCTCGGGGGGCTGGACACTGAAGCTTTCTTT | CASSPLGGLDTEAFF
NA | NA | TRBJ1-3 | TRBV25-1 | TGTGCCAGCAGTGAACAGGGAGTGTCTGGAAACACCATATATTTT | CASSEQGVSGNTIYF
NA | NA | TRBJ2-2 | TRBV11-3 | TGTGCCAGCAGCTTAAACGGGATCGTCGGCGGGAAGCTGTTTTTT | CASSLNGIVGGKLFF
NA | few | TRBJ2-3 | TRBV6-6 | TGTGCCAGCAGACGCCGGGACAGCACAGATACGCAGTATTTT | CASRRRDSTDTQYF
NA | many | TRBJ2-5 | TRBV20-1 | TGCAGTGCACCGGGACCGGCCGCCCAGTACTTC | CSAPGPAAQYF
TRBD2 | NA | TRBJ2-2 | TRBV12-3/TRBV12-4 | TGTACCAGCCGCGGGAGCGGGGGCTCCAGCGTGGAGCTGTTTTTT | CTSRGSGGSSVELFF
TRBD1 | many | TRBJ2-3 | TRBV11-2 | TGTGCCAGCAGCCCCGGGTATTGGGACAGGAGCACAGATACGCAGTATTTT | CASSPGYWDRSTDTQYF
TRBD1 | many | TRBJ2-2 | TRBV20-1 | TGCAGTGCCCCCGGACAGGGAAGAACCGGGGAGCTGTTTTTT | CSAPGQGRTGELFF
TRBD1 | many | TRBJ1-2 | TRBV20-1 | TGCAGTGCTACCTTAAACAGGGGGGCTCTAGGTGGCTACACCTTC | CSATLNRGALGGYTF
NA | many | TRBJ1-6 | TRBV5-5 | TGTGCCAGCTCAACCTACATCTCCTATAATTCACCCCTCCACTTT | CASSTYISYNSPLHF
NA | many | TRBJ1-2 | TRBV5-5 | TGTGCCAGCAGCTTGGAAGAGTATGGCTACACCTTC | CASSLEEYGYTF
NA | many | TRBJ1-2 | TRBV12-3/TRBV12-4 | TGTGCCAGCTCCCTTCGGGAGGTCCGGTATGGCTACACCTTC | CASSLREVRYGYTF
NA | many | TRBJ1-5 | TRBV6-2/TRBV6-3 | TGTGCCAGCAGTTACTCAGGAGGGTTGAGCAATCAGCCCCAGCATTTT | CASSYSGGLSNQPQHF
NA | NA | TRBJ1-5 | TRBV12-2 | TGTGCAAGTCGCTTAGCGTGGGTCGGGCCAGGGGGCGAGAATCAGCCCCAGCATTTT | CASRLAWVGPGGENQPQHF
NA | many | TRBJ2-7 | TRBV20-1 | TGCAGTGCTAGAGATTTTCGGGACCGCGTAGAGCCTTACGAGCAGTACTTC | CSARDFRDRVEPYEQYF
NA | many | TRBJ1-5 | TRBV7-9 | TGTGCCAGCAGCTTAACAAGCGATCAGCCCCAGCATTTT | CASSLTSDQPQHF
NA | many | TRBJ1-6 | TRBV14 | TGTGCCAGCAGCCAAGAACACCTAAATTCACCCCTCCACTTT | CASSQEHLNSPLHF
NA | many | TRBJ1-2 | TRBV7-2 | TGTGCCAGCAGCTTAGCCGTGGTTTCAGGGAGTAGTGGCTACACCTTC | CASSLAVVSGSSGYTF
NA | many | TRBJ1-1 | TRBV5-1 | TGCGCCAGCAGCTTTGATCCAGAGAACACTGAAGCTTTCTTT | CASSFDPENTEAFF
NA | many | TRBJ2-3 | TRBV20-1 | TGCAGTGCAGGAGGGCCGGGGGTCCCAGATACGCAGTATTTT | CSAGGPGVPDTQYF
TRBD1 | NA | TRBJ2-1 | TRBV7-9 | TGTGCCAGCAGCTGGACAGGGCTGGGCGATGAGCAGTTCTTC | CASSWTGLGDEQFF
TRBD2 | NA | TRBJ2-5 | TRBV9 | TGTGCCAGCAGCCCCAGCGGGGGACAAGAGACCCAGTACTTC | CASSPSGGQETQYF
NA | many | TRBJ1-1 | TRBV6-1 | TGTGCCAGCAGTGGCAACGACCTACTAAATTTAGCTTTCTTT | CASSGNDLLNLAFF
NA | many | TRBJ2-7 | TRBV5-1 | TGCGCCAGCAGCTTTGGACAGTCAAGCTCCTACGAGCAGTACTTC | CASSFGQSSSYEQYF
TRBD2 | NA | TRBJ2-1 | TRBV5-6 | TGTGCCAGCAGCTCGGGACTAGCGGGGGTTCTCAATGAGCAGTTCTTC | CASSSGLAGVLNEQFF
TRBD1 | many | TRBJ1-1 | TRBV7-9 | TGTGCCAGCAGCCTCCCACCGGGACAGCAAGAAGCTTTCTTT | CASSLPPGQQEAFF
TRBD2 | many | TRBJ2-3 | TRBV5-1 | TGCGCCAGCAGCAGGGGGAGTGGCGGGGGGGCCGCAGATACGCAGTATTTT | CASSRGSGGGAADTQYF